One sample yielded the 7 T cell receptor beta chains listed below, sequenced in a study of T cell changes during pregnancy in multiple sclerosis. Profiling relied on immunoSEQ multiplex PCR, and the TCRdb table lists in-frame clones only, not all of them. The repertoire holds about 32,000 clones, with around 91% as singletons. Source: CD8+ T cells from peripheral blood mononuclear cells, taken in the second trimester of pregnancy. These receptors were obtained from a female donor in good health, enrolled as a control in a pregnancy study.

This clone was recorded a few times. The V gene is TRBV7-9, the J gene TRBJ2-1, with a weak D call TRBD1 (7 bases). The CDR3 totals 16 residues. Germline V gene sequence: CDR1 SEHNR, CDR2 FQNEAQ (reference sequence). Trimming left V 7 bases short and J 2 bases short, with 18 bases between. CDR3 amino acids: CASTIDPGGPYNEQFF. DNA for the CDR3: TGTGCCAGCACCATCGACCCAGGGGGGCCCTACAATGAGCAGTTCTTC.

CDR3 region: CASRDRGPSNEQYF. CDR3 nucleotide sequence: TGTGCCAGCAGGGACAGGGGACCCAGTAACGAGCAGTACTTC. The chain joins TRBV11-1 to TRBJ2-7, with 9 nucleotides matching TRBD1. This CDR3 spans 14 amino acids. Losses at the gene ends were 6 bases for V and 5 bases for J; bases not matched to a gene: 8. Germline CDR1 reads SGHAT; CDR2 reads FQDESV (reference sequence).

The chain couples TRBV7-9 to TRBJ1-2; TRBD1 agrees at 7 bases. CDR3 length: 17 amino acids. With 8 bases clipped from V and 3 bases from J, the junction kept 18 bases outside the gene matches. Per the germline V gene, CDR1 is SEHNR and CDR2 is FQNEAQ (reference sequence). CDR3 amino acids: CASFAQNRGKDDYGYTF. The CDR3 DNA sequence: TGTGCCAGCTTTGCCCAGAACAGGGGTAAGGACGACTATGGCTACACCTTC.

The V and J genes are TRBV27 and TRBJ2-7; D is possibly TRBD1 (6 bases). The germline V gene has CDR1 MNHEY and CDR2 SMNVEV (reference sequence). This CDR3 spans 11 amino acids. The V end was cut by 10 bases, the J end by 2 bases, with 9 bases between. CDR3 nucleotides: TGTGCCACCCAGGGGACCTACGAGCAGTACTTC. Translating it yields CATQGTYEQYF.

The chain employs TRBV27 and TRBJ2-3, with a tentative D call TRBD1 (5 bases). V lost 10 bases and J lost 5, with 19 bases in between. The germline V gene has CDR1 MNHEY and CDR2 SMNVEV (reference sequence). CDR3 size: 14 residues. Here the CDR3 reads CATQFQPGLDTQYF. The CDR3 DNA sequence: TGTGCCACCCAGTTCCAACCAGGGCTAGATACGCAGTATTTT.

The chain links TRBV30 to TRBJ1-2; D is unclear. Germline V gene data show CDR1 as GTSNPN and CDR2 as SVGIG (reference sequence). This CDR3 is built from 13 residues. V lost 2 bases and J 1 base, leaving 8 bases between the germline ends. The chain's CDR3 is CAWSQLVNYGYTF. DNA for the CDR3: TGTGCCTGGAGTCAACTCGTTAACTATGGCTACACCTTC.

This chain uses TRBV6-5 with TRBJ2-6; possibly TRBD2 for D (6 bases). The length of the CDR3 is 15 residues. CDR1 MNHEY and CDR2 SVGAGI come from the germline V gene. Trimming left V 3 bases short and J 4 bases short, with 10 bases between. CDR3 nucleotide sequence: TGTGCCAGCAGTTATGCGGGGACCGGGGCCAACGTCCTGACTTTC. Amino acids: CASSYAGTGANVLTF.